Given below is one T cell receptor (beta chain) in context. Its antigen is undetermined. J was trimmed by 4 bases and V by 3 bases; bases with no gene match: 4. CDR1 and CDR2 (germline): SGHRS, YFSETQ. This CDR3 is built from 15 residues. The data derive from a study of T cell responses to AZD1222 COVID-19 vaccine. Study results and limitations: In a largely white British group with more females than males, clonal diversity was possibly underestimated. Baseline testing showed seropositivity in only six or seven AZD1222 recipients. Nearly half of spike-specific TCRs reportedly target unmutated variant regions.

Sequenced by immunoSEQ multiplex PCR; TCRdb stores in-frame clones only, minus some. The sample holds roughly 100,000 clones, 65% to 85% seen once. The sequence came from an adult who received the AZD1222 COVID-19 vaccine. This specimen consisted of peripheral blood, obtained 28 days after the second AZD1222 dose. This chain joins TRBV5-1 and TRBJ2-1; TRBD2 matches 10 bases. The CDR3 sequence is CASSWTSGYYNEQFF. CDR3 DNA sequence: TGCGCCAGCAGCTGGACTAGCGGATATTACAATGAGCAGTTCTTC.